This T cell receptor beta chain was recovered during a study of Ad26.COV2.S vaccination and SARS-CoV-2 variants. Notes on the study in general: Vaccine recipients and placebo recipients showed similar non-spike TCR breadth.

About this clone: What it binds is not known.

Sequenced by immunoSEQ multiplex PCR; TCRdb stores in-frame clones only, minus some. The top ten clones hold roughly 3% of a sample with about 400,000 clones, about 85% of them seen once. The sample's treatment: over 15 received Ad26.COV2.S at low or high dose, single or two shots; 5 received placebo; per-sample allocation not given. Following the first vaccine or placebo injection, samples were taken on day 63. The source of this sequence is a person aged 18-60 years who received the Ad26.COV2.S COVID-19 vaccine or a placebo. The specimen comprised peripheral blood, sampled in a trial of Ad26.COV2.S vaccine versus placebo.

Here the CDR3 reads CASRQNRGFYLGNIQYF. CDR3 coding DNA: TGCGCCAGCAGACAAAACCGGGGTTTCTATTTGGGAAACATTCAGTACTTC. This chain uses TRBV23-1 with TRBJ2-4; TRBD2 is a possible D gene (5 bases). TRBV23-1 has ORF status, its function being uncertain. The CDR3 totals 17 residues. V lost 6 bases to trimming and J lost 6 bases, with 24 bases between them.